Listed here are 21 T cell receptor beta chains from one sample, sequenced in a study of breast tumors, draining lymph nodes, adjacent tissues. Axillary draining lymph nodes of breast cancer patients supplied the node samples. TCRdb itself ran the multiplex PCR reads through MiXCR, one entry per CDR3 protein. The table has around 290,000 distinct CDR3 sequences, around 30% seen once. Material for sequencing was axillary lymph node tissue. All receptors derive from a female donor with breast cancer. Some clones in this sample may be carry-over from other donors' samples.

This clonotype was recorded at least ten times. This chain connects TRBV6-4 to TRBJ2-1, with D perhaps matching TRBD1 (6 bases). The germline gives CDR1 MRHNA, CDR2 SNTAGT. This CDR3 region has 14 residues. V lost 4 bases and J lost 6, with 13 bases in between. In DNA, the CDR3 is TGTGCCAGCAGTGTTGAACAGGGAAGCAATGAGCAGTTCTTC. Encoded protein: CASSVEQGSNEQFF.

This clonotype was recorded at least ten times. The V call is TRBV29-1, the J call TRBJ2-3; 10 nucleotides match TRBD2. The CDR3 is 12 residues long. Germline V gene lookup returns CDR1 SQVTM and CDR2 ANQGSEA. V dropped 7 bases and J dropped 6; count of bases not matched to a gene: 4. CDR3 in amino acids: CSASGSFDTQYF. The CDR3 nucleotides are TGCAGCGCTAGCGGGAGTTTTGATACGCAGTATTTT.

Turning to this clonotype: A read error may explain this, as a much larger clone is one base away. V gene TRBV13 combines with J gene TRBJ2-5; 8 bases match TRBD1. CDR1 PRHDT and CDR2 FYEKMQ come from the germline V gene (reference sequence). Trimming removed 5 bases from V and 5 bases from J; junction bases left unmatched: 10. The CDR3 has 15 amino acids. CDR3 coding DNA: TGTGCCAGCAGCCCTCCAGGGGGCGGAGGGGAGACCCAGTACTTC. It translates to CASSPPGGGGETQYF.

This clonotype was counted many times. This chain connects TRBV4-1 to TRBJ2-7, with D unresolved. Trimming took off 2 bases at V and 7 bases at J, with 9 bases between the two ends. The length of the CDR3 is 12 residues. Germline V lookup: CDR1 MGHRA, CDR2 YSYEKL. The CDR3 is CASSQPPLEQYF. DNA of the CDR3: TGCGCCAGCAGCCAACCCCCCTTGGAGCAGTACTTC.

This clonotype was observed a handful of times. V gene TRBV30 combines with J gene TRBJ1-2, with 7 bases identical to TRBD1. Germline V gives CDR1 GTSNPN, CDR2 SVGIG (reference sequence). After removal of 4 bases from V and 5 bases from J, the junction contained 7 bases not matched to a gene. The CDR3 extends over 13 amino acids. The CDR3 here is CAWMRGRLYGYTF. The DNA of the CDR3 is TGTGCCTGGATGAGGGGGCGGCTTTATGGCTACACCTTC.

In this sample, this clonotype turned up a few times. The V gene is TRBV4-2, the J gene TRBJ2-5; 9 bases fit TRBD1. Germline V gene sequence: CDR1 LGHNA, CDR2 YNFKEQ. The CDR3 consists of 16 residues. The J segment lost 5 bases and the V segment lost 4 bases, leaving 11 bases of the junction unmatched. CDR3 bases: TGTGCCAGCAGCCGAGGGACAGGGCCCCTAGGGGAGACCCAGTACTTC. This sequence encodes CASSRGTGPLGETQYF.

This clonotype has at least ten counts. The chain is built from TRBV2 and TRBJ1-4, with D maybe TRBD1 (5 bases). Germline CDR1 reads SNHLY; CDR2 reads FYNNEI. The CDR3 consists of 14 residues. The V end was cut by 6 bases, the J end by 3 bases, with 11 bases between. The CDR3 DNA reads TGTGCCAGCAGAACCAGGGATTCTAATGAAAAACTGTTTTTT. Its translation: CASRTRDSNEKLFF.

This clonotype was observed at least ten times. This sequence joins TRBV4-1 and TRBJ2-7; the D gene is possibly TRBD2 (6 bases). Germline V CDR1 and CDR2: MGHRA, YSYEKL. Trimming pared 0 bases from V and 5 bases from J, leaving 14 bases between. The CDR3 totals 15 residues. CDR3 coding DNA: TGCGCCAGCAGCCAAGAGGCACGGGGGATAGACGAGCAGTACTTC. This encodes CASSQEARGIDEQYF.

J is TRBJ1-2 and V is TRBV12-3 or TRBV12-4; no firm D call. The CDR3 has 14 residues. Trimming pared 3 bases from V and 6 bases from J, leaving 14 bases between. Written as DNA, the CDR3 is TGTGCCAGCAGTTTCGGACGGAGATTACATGGCTACACCTTC. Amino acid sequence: CASSFGRRLHGYTF.

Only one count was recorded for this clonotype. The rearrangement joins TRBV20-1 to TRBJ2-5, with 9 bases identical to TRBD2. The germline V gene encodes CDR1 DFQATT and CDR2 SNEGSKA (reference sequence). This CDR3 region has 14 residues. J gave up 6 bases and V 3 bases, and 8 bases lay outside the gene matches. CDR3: CSASQGLAGQTQYF. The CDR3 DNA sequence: TGCAGTGCTAGCCAGGGACTAGCCGGACAGACCCAGTACTTC.

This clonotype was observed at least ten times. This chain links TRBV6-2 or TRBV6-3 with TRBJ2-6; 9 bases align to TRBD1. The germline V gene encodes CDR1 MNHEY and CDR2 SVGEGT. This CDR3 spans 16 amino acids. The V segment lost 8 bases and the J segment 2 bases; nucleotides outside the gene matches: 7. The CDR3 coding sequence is TGTGCCAGCCGCCCCGGGACAGGGACTGGGGCCAACGTCCTGACTTTC. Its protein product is CASRPGTGTGANVLTF.

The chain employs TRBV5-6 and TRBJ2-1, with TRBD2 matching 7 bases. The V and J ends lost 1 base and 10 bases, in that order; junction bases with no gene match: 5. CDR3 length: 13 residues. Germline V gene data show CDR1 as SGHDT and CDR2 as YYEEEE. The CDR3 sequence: CASSLLGDYEQFF. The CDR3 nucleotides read TGTGCCAGCAGCTTGCTGGGGGACTACGAGCAGTTCTTC. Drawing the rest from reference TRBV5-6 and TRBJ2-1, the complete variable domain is DAGVTQSPTHLIKTRGQQVTLRCSPKSGHDTVSWYQQALGQGPQFIFQYYEEEERQRGNFPDRFSGHQFPNYSSELNVNALLLGDSALYLCASSLLGDYEQFFGPGTRLTVL.

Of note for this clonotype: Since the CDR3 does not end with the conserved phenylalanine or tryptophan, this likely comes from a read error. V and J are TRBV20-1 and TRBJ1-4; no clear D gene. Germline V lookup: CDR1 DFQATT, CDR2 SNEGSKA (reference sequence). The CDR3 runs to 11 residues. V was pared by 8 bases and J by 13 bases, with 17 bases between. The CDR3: CSISSTGRLFL. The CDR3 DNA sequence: TGCAGTATTTCCTCGACGGGGAGACTGTTTCTT.

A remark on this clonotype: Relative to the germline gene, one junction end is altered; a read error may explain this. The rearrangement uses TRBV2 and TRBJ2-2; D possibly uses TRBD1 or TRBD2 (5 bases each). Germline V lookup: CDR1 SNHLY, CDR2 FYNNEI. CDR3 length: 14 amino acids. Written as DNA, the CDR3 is TGTGCCAGTCAAGGGGTAGGGAGACACCGGGGAGCTGTTTTT. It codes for CASQGVGRHRGAVF.

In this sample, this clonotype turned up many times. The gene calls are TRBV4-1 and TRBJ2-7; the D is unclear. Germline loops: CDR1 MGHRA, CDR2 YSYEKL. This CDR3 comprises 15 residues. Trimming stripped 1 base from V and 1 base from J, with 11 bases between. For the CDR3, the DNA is TGCGCCAGCAGCCAAGGCAGGTGGGAATCCTACGAGCAGTACTTC. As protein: CASSQGRWESYEQYF.

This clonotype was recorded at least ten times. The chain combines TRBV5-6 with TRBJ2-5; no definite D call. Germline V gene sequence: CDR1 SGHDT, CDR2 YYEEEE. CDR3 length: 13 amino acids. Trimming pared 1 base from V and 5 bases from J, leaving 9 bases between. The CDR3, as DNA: TGTGCCAGCAGCTTGAGAGTTCGCGAGACCCAGTACTTC. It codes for CASSLRVRETQYF.

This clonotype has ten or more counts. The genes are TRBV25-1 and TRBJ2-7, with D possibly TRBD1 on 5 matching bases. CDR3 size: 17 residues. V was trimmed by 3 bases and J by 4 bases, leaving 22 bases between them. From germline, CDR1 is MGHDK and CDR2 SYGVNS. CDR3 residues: CASSDLRQPDFPYEQYF. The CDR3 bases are TGTGCCAGCAGTGATCTTCGACAGCCCGACTTCCCTTACGAGCAGTACTTC.

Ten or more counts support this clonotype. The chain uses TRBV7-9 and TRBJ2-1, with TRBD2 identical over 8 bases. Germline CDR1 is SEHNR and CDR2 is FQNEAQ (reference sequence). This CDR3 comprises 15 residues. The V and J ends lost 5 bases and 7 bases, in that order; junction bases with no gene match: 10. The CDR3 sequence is CASSPRLARLNEQFF. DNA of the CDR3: TGTGCCAGCAGCCCGCGACTAGCGCGATTAAATGAGCAGTTCTTC.

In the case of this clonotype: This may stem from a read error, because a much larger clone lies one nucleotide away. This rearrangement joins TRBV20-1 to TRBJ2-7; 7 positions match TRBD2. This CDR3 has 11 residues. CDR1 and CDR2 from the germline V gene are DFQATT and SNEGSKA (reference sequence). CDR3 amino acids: CSAIRDYEQSF. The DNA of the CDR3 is TGCAGTGCTATCCGGGACTACGAGCAGTCCTTC.

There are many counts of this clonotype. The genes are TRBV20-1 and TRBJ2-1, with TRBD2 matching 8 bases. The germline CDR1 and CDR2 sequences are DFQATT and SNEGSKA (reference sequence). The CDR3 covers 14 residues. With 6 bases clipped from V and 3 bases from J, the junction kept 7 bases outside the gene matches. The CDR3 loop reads CSASSGRVYNEQFF. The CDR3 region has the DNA TGCAGTGCGTCGAGCGGGAGAGTCTACAATGAGCAGTTCTTC.

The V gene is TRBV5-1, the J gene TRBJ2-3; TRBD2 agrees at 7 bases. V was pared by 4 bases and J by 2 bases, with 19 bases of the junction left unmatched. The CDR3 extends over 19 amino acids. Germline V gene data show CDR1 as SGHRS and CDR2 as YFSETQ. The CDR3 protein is CASSPNIPEYREVTDTQYF. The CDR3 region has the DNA TGCGCCAGCAGCCCTAATATTCCCGAATACCGGGAGGTCACAGATACGCAGTATTTT.